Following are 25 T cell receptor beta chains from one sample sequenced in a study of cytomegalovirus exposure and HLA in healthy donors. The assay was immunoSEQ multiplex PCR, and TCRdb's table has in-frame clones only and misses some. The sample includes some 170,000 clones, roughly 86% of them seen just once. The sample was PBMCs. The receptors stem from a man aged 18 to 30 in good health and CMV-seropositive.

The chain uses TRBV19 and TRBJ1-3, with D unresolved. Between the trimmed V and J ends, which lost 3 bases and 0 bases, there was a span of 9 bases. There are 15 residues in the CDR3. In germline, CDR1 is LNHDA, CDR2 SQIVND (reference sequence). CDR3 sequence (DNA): TGTGCCAGTAGTATCGGTCTTTACTCTGGAAACACCATATATTTT. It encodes CASSIGLYSGNTIYF.

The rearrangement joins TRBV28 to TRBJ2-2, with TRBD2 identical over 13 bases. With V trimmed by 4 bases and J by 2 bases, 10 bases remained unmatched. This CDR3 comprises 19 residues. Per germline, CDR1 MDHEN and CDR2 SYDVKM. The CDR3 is CASSSPRLAGGLNTGELFF. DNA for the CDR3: TGTGCCAGCAGTTCTCCTAGACTAGCGGGGGGCTTAAACACCGGGGAGCTGTTTTTT.

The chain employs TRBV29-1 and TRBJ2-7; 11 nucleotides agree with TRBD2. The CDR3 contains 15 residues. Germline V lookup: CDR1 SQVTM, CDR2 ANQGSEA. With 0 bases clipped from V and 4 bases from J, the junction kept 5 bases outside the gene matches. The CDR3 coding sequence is TGCAGCGTTGAAGACCCGGGACTAGCGGCGTACGAGCAGTACTTC. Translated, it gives CSVEDPGLAAYEQYF.

CDR3 in amino acids: CASSQDGGSYNEQFF. As DNA, the CDR3 is TGCGCCAGCAGCCAAGACGGCGGGTCCTACAATGAGCAGTTCTTC. The chain employs TRBV4-3 and TRBJ2-1; D may be TRBD2 (5 bases). V was cut by 0 bases and J by 1 base, with 7 bases left in between. The CDR3 is 15 amino acids. Per germline, CDR1 LGHNA and CDR2 YSLEER.

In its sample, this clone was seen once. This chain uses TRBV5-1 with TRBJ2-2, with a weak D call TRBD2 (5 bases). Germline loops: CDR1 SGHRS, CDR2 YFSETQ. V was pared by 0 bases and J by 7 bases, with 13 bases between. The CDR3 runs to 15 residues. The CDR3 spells CASSLAVVGSGELFF. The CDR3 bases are TGCGCCAGCAGCTTGGCCGTGGTAGGGAGCGGGGAGCTGTTTTTT.

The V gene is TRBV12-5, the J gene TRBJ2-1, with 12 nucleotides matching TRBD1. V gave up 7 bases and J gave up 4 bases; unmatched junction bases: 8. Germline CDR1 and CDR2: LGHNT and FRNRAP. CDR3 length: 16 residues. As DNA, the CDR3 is TGTGCTAGTGTCCCGGGGGACAGGGGGCTGTACAATGAGCAGTTCTTC. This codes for CASVPGDRGLYNEQFF.

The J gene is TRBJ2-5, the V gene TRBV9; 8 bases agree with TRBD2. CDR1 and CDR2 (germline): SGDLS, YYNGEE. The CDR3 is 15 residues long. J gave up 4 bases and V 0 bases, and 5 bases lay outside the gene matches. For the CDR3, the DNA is TGTGCCAGCAGCGTAGGGGGACTAGGAGGAGAGACCCAGTACTTC. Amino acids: CASSVGGLGGETQYF.

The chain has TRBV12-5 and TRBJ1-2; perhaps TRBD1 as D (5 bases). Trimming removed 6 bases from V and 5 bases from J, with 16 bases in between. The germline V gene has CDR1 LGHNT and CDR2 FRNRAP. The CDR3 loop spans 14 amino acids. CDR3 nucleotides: TGTGCTAGTGGCACAGGTTCAAAGGGGTATGGCTACACCTTC. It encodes CASGTGSKGYGYTF.

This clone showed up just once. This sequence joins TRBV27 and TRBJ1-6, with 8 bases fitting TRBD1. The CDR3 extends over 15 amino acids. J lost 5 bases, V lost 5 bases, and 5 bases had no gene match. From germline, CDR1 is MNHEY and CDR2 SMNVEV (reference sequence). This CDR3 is CASSLFRGHNSPLHF. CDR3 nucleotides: TGTGCCAGCAGTCTTTTCAGGGGGCATAATTCACCCCTCCACTTT.

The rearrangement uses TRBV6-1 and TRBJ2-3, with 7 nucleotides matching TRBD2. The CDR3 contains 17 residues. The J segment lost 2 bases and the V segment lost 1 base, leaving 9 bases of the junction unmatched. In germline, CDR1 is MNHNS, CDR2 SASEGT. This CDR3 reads CASSEGASGYYTDTQYF. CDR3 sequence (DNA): TGTGCCAGCAGTGAAGGGGCTAGCGGATACTACACAGATACGCAGTATTTT.

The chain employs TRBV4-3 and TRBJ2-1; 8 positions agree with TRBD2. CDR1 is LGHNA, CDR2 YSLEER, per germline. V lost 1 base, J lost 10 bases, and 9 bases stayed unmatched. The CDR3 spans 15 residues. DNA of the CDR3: TGCGCCAGCAGCCAAGGGACTGGCGGGGGGCGGGAGCAGTTCTTC. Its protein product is CASSQGTGGGREQFF.

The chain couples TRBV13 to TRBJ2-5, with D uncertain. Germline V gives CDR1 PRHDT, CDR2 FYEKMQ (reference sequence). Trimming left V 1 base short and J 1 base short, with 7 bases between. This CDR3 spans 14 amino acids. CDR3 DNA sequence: TGTGCCAGCAGCTTAGACAGAGCCCAAGAGACCCAGTACTTC. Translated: CASSLDRAQETQYF.

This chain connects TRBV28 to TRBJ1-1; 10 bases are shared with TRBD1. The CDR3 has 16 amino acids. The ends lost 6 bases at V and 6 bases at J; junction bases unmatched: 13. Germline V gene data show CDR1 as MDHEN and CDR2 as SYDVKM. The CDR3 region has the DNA TGTGCCAGCAGCCGCGACAGGGACAGGGGCAACGCTGAAGCTTTCTTT. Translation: CASSRDRDRGNAEAFF.

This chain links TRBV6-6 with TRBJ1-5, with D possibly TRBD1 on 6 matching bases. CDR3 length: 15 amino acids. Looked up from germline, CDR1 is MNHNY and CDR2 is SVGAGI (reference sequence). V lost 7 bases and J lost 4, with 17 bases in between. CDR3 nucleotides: TGTGCCAGCACCTGGGGGGGCTCTGGGAATCAGCCCCAGCATTTT. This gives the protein CASTWGGSGNQPQHF.

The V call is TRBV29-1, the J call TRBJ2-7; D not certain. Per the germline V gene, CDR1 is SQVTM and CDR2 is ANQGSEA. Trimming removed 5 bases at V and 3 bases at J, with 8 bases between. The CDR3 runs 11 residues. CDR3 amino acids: CSVMISYEQYF. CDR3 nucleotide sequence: TGCAGCGTTATGATCAGCTACGAGCAGTACTTC.

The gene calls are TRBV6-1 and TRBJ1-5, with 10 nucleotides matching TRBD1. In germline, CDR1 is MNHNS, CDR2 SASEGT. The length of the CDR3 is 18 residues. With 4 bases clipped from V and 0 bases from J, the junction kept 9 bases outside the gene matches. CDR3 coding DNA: TGTGCCAGCAGTGGCCGGACAGGGGGAGACTATAGCAATCAGCCCCAGCATTTT. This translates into CASSGRTGGDYSNQPQHF.

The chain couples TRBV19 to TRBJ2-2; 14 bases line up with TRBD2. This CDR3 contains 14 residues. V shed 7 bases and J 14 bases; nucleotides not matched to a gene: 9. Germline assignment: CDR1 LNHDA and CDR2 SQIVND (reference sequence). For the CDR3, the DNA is TGTGCCAGTACCCCTGAAGGACTAGCGGGGGGTCTGTTTTTT. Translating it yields CASTPEGLAGGLFF.

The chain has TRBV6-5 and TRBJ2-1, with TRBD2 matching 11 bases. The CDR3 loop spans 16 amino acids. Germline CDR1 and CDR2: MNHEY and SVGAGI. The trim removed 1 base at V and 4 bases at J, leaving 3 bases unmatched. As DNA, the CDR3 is TGTGCCAGCAGTTACTTAGCGGGGGGGCCTTACAATGAGCAGTTCTTC. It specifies CASSYLAGGPYNEQFF.

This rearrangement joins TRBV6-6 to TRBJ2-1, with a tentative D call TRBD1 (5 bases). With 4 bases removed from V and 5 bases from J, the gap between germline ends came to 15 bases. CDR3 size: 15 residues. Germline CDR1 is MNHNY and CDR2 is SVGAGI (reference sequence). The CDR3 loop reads CASSSRGFSDNEQFF. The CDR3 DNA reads TGTGCCAGCAGTTCAAGGGGCTTTTCCGACAATGAGCAGTTCTTC.

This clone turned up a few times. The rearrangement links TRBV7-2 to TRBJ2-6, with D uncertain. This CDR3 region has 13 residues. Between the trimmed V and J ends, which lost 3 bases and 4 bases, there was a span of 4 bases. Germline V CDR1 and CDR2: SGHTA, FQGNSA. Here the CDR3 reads CASSFYGANVLTF. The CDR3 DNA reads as TGTGCCAGCAGCTTCTACGGGGCCAACGTCCTGACTTTC.

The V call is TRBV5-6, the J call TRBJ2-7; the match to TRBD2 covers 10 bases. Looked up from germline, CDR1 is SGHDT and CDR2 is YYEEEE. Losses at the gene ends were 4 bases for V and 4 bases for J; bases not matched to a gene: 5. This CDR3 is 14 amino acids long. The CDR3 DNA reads TGTGCCAGCAGCGGTGCTAGCGGGGGATACGAGCAGTACTTC. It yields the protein CASSGASGGYEQYF.

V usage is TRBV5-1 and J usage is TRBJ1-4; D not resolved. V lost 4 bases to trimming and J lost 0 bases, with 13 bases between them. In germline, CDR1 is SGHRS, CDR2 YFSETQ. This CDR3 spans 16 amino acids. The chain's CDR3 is CASSDGRSATNEKLFF. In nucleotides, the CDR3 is TGCGCCAGCAGCGACGGTAGGAGTGCAACTAATGAAAAACTGTTTTTT. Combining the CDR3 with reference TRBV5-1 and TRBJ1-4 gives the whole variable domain KAGVTQTPRYLIKTRGQQVTLSCSPISGHRSVSWYQQTPGQGLQFLFEYFSETQRNKGNFPGRFSGRQFSNSRSEMNVSTLELGDSALYLCASSDGRSATNEKLFFGSGTQLSVL.

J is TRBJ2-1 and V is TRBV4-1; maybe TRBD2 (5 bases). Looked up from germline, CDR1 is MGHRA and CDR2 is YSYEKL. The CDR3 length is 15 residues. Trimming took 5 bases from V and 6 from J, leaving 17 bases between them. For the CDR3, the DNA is TGCGCCAGCAGCACCCGAGGGCAGAACTTCAATGAGCAGTTCTTC. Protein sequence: CASSTRGQNFNEQFF.

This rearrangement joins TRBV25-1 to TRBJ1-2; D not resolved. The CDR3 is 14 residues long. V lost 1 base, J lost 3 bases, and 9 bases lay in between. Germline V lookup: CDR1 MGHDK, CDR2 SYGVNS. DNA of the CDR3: TGTGCCAGCAGTGAATCCCATGTTTACTATGGCTACACCTTC. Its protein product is CASSESHVYYGYTF.

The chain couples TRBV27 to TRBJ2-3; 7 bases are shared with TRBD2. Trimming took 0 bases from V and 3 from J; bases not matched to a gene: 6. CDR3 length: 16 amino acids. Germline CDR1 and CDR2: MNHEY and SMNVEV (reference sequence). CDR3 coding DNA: TGTGCCAGCAGTTTATCCGGCGGGAGAAAGACAGATACGCAGTATTTT. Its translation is CASSLSGGRKTDTQYF.